The 18 T cell receptor beta chains reported below all come from one sample, sequenced in a study of shared clonotypes between healthy human individuals. Method: immunoSEQ multiplex PCR; TCRdb's copy keeps in-frame clones and lacks some. The top ten hold over 1.5% of the sample, which has 550,000 to 850,000 clones, roughly 72% seen once. The material sequenced was memory CD4+ T cells sorted from blood. This sample's subset: CD45RA-negative fraction. Receptor source: a woman younger than 45 in good health.

This chain links TRBV19 with TRBJ2-1; D is possibly TRBD2 (6 bases). The CDR3 contains 15 residues. Deletions cut 7 bases from V and 4 bases from J, with 17 bases between. The V gene's germline CDR1 is LNHDA and CDR2 SQIVND (reference sequence). CDR3 amino acids: CASTPGRREYNEQFF. Written as DNA, the CDR3 is TGTGCCAGTACCCCCGGAAGGAGGGAATACAATGAGCAGTTCTTC. Drawing the rest from reference TRBV19 and TRBJ2-1, the complete variable domain is DGGITQSPKYLFRKEGQNVTLSCEQNLNHDAMYWYRQDPGQGLRLIYYSQIVNDFQKGDIAEGYSVSREKKESFPLTVTSAQKNPTAFYLCASTPGRREYNEQFFGPGTRLTVL.

The rearrangement uses TRBV7-9 and TRBJ1-2, with D maybe TRBD1 (5 bases). Germline CDR1 is SEHNR and CDR2 is FQNEAQ (reference sequence). The V gene lost 4 bases and the J gene lost 7 bases, with 7 bases spanning the gap. This CDR3 comprises 11 residues. The CDR3 nucleotides read TGTGCCAGCAGCTCCACAGGTGGCTACACCTTC. Protein: CASSSTGGYTF.

In this sample, this clone turned up once. A much larger clonotype is one base distant, so this may be a read error. The chain couples TRBV19 to TRBJ2-4, with 8 bases lining up with TRBD1. V shed 5 bases and J 0 bases; nucleotides not matched to a gene: 6. The germline V gene encodes CDR1 LNHDA and CDR2 SQIVND (reference sequence). This CDR3 is built from 16 residues. CDR3 sequence reads: CASSRQGSLAKNIQYF. The CDR3 DNA follows: TGTGCCAGTAGTCGACAGGGGTCCCTAGCCAAAAACATTCAGTACTTC.

The chain is built from TRBV5-1 and TRBJ2-2, with D perhaps TRBD2 (5 bases). The V and J ends lost 1 base and 2 bases respectively, with 15 bases between them. Germline V gene lookup returns CDR1 SGHRS and CDR2 YFSETQ. This CDR3 has 17 amino acids. For the CDR3, the DNA is TGCGCCAGCAGCTTGTGGAGGACGGGATTAAACACCGGGGAGCTGTTTTTT. Residues: CASSLWRTGLNTGELFF.

The chain carries TRBV5-4 and TRBJ1-2; D not resolved. V was trimmed by 4 bases and J by 1 base, leaving 11 bases between them. Germline CDR1 is SGHNT and CDR2 is YYREEE (reference sequence). CDR3 length: 14 residues. The CDR3 loop is CASSPRTDNYGYTF. CDR3 sequence (DNA): TGTGCCAGCAGCCCGAGGACGGATAACTATGGCTACACCTTC.

This clone was picked up a small number of times. This rearrangement joins TRBV19 to TRBJ2-5; TRBD1 or TRBD2 may be the D gene (5 bases each). The CDR3 spans 16 residues. Per germline, CDR1 LNHDA and CDR2 SQIVND (reference sequence). V dropped 0 bases and J dropped 4 bases, with 15 bases sitting between them. The CDR3 nucleotides are TGTGCCAGTAGTATAGATCGCGGTGGGGGTTCAGAGACCCAGTACTTC. It encodes CASSIDRGGGSETQYF.

The chain carries TRBV2 and TRBJ2-5; D is perhaps TRBD2 (5 bases). The V end was cut by 4 bases, the J end by 5 bases, with 14 bases between. Germline loops: CDR1 SNHLY, CDR2 FYNNEI. The length of the CDR3 is 14 residues. DNA of the CDR3: TGTGCCAGCAGTGGGGCCCTGGAGGAGGAGACCCAGTACTTC. It is translated as CASSGALEEETQYF.

This clone appeared once. The V call is TRBV19, the J call TRBJ2-1, with D perhaps TRBD2 (5 bases). Germline V gene sequence: CDR1 LNHDA, CDR2 SQIVND (reference sequence). Deletions cut 5 bases from V and 5 bases from J, with 13 bases between. The length of the CDR3 is 14 residues. The DNA of the CDR3 is TGTGCCAGTAGTTCACAGAAGGGAGACAATGAGCAGTTCTTC. It encodes CASSSQKGDNEQFF.

The V call is TRBV19, the J call TRBJ1-2, with a tentative D call TRBD1 (5 bases). Germline CDR1 and CDR2: LNHDA and SQIVND (reference sequence). Trimming took off 5 bases at V and 5 bases at J, with 12 bases between the two ends. This CDR3 comprises 13 residues. CDR3 bases: TGTGCCAGTAGTCCTCGGGGGGTATATGGCTACACCTTC. This codes for CASSPRGVYGYTF. Full variable domain (missing parts from reference TRBV19 and TRBJ1-2): DGGITQSPKYLFRKEGQNVTLSCEQNLNHDAMYWYRQDPGQGLRLIYYSQIVNDFQKGDIAEGYSVSREKKESFPLTVTSAQKNPTAFYLCASSPRGVYGYTFGSGTRLTVV.

The rearrangement joins TRBV4-2 to TRBJ1-2, with D maybe TRBD1 (5 bases). The CDR3 totals 13 residues. V shed 3 bases and J shed 0 bases, with 5 bases lying between them. Germline loops: CDR1 LGHNA, CDR2 YNFKEQ. The CDR3 nucleotides read TGTGCCAGCAGCCAGGGGGCTAACTATGGCTACACCTTC. The encoded protein is CASSQGANYGYTF.

The CDR3 DNA follows: TGTGCCAGAAGCTTGGCCTGCTGGGACGGAGGTCCCGAGCAGTACTTC. Its protein is CARSLACWDGGPEQYF. The genes are TRBV5-3 and TRBJ2-7; tentatively, D is TRBD1 or TRBD2 (5 bases each). TRBV5-3 is placed among ORFs of uncertain function. The CDR3 totals 16 residues. V lost 0 bases and J lost 6, with 19 bases in between.

V gene TRBV19 combines with J gene TRBJ2-1, with a tentative D call TRBD1 (5 bases). Trimming cost V 5 bases and J 2 bases, with 10 bases left between them. Looked up from germline, CDR1 is LNHDA and CDR2 is SQIVND (reference sequence). The CDR3 is made up of 14 amino acids. CDR3 coding DNA: TGTGCCAGTAGTTTACCAGGGCCCTACAATGAGCAGTTCTTC. Translation gives CASSLPGPYNEQFF.

This clone was counted between two and nine times. The chain combines TRBV28 with TRBJ1-4; 8 bases map to TRBD1. V lost 5 bases and J lost 0; bases outside the gene matches: 5. This CDR3 is built from 16 residues. The germline CDR1 and CDR2 sequences are MDHEN and SYDVKM. CDR3 nucleotide sequence: TGTGCCAGCAGTCGGACAGGGAGAACAACTAATGAAAAACTGTTTTTT. This encodes CASSRTGRTTNEKLFF.

V and J are TRBV29-1 and TRBJ1-5, with 7 bases matching TRBD1. The germline V gene encodes CDR1 SQVTM and CDR2 ANQGSEA. This CDR3 region has 12 residues. The V gene end was trimmed by 8 bases and the J gene end by 5 bases; junction bases not matched to a gene: 6. The DNA for the CDR3 is TGCAGCACACGGGACAGCGATCAGCCCCAGCATTTT. Amino acid sequence: CSTRDSDQPQHF.

V and J are TRBV4-2 and TRBJ2-7; a possible D gene is TRBD1 (6 bases). CDR1 LGHNA and CDR2 YNFKEQ come from the germline V gene. The CDR3 loop spans 17 amino acids. Trimming removed 2 bases from V and 2 bases from J, with 19 bases in between. CDR3 residues: CASSQIQDSNLPYEQYF. As DNA, the CDR3 is TGTGCCAGCAGCCAAATCCAGGACAGTAATCTTCCCTACGAGCAGTACTTC.

This clone was observed a handful of times. The CDR3 loop reads CASNRVDSGNTIYF. The DNA of the CDR3 is TGTGCCAGCAACCGTGTCGACTCTGGAAACACCATATATTTT. The chain links TRBV28 to TRBJ1-3; the D is unclear. In germline, CDR1 is MDHEN, CDR2 SYDVKM. V was clipped by 7 bases and J by 0 bases, with 10 bases between them. This CDR3 spans 14 amino acids.

The chain joins TRBV6-4 to TRBJ2-2, with 7 bases fitting TRBD2. Germline trimming cut 6 bases from V and 7 bases from J; bases unmatched to any gene: 5. CDR3 size: 13 residues. The germline V gene encodes CDR1 MRHNA and CDR2 SNTAGT. This chain's CDR3 is CASRWEGYGELFF. The CDR3 DNA is TGTGCCAGCAGATGGGAGGGCTACGGGGAGCTGTTTTTT.

This clone occurred a few times. The chain carries TRBV5-3 and TRBJ1-3; 9 bases match TRBD1. TRBV5-3 is placed among ORFs of uncertain function. The CDR3 sequence is 19 residues long. The J segment lost 4 bases and the V segment lost 5 bases, leaving 19 bases of the junction unmatched. The DNA for the CDR3 is TGTGCCAGAAGGGCCTGCACAGGGGGCGAACTATTCATCGGAAACACCATATATTTT. Translation gives CARRACTGGELFIGNTIYF.